The 30 T cell receptor beta chains given below trace back to one sample, sequenced in a study of blood T cell repertoires in COVID-19. Libraries were prepared by immunoSEQ multiplex PCR; TCRdb keeps only in-frame clonotypes and omits some of them. The sample carries about 400,000 clones, over 85% recorded once. The sample consisted of PBMCs or T cells enriched from blood (not recorded which). The source of these receptors is a woman in her thirties who had recovered from COVID-19.

V usage is TRBV7-9 and J usage is TRBJ1-6, with 7 positions matching TRBD1. The J segment lost 7 bases and the V segment lost 2 bases, leaving 2 bases of the junction unmatched. CDR3 length: 14 amino acids. CDR1 is SEHNR and CDR2 is FQNEAQ in the germline V gene (reference sequence). The CDR3 DNA reads as TGTGCCAGCAGCTTACGGGACAGAAATTCACCCCTCCACTTT. This encodes CASSLRDRNSPLHF. Full variable domain (missing parts from reference TRBV7-9 and TRBJ1-6): DTGVSQNPRHKITKRGQNVTFRCDPISEHNRLYWYRQTLGQGPEFLTYFQNEAQLEKSRLLSDRFSAERPKGSFSTLEIQRTEQGDSAMYLCASSLRDRNSPLHFGNGTRLTVT.

The chain has TRBV4-3 and TRBJ1-2; the match to TRBD1 covers 8 bases. Germline V gene lookup returns CDR1 LGHNA and CDR2 YSLEER. With 2 bases clipped from V and 4 bases from J, the junction kept 12 bases outside the gene matches. This CDR3 is built from 17 residues. This CDR3 is CASSQSPGQGAGYGYTF. The CDR3 DNA follows: TGCGCCAGCAGCCAATCCCCGGGCCAGGGGGCGGGCTATGGCTACACCTTC.

This rearrangement joins TRBV2 to TRBJ2-7; TRBD2 matches at 7 bases. V shed 4 bases, J shed 5 bases, and the junction held 2 bases outside the gene matches. Looked up from germline, CDR1 is SNHLY and CDR2 is FYNNEI. The CDR3 covers 12 residues. The DNA for the CDR3 is TGTGCCAGCAGTGTGGGGAGGGACGAGCAGTACTTC. Its translation is CASSVGRDEQYF.

The rearrangement joins TRBV5-1 to TRBJ1-4; 9 positions agree with TRBD1. CDR1 is SGHRS and CDR2 is YFSETQ in the germline V gene. The CDR3 covers 15 residues. V lost 3 bases, J lost 2 bases, and 2 bases stayed unmatched. CDR3 protein: CASSSGQGTNEKLFF. In nucleotides, the CDR3 is TGCGCCAGCAGCTCTGGACAGGGGACTAATGAAAAACTGTTTTTT.

This clone was counted a single time. V gene TRBV9 combines with J gene TRBJ1-6; perhaps TRBD1 as D (5 bases). The V gene lost 0 bases and the J gene lost 8 bases, with 15 bases spanning the gap. Germline CDR1 SGDLS, CDR2 YYNGEE. The CDR3 is 16 amino acids. CDR3 residues: CASSVGGREAYSPLHF. The CDR3 nucleotides are TGTGCCAGCAGCGTAGGAGGCAGGGAGGCATATTCACCCCTCCACTTT.

The chain is built from TRBV5-1 and TRBJ2-7; D gene unclear. The CDR3 is 12 amino acids. Germline V lookup: CDR1 SGHRS, CDR2 YFSETQ. V dropped 0 bases and J dropped 9 bases, with 10 bases sitting between them. The CDR3 region is CASSLESVGQYF. DNA for the CDR3: TGCGCCAGCAGCTTGGAGAGTGTTGGGCAGTACTTC.

This sequence joins TRBV3-1 (or the pseudogene TRBV3-2) and TRBJ2-2; TRBD2 matches 8 bases. The CDR3 loop spans 14 amino acids. The germline gives CDR1 LGHDT, CDR2 YNNKEL (reference sequence). V shed 1 base, J shed 7 bases, and the junction held 2 bases outside the gene matches. CDR3 sequence: CASSQVAGGGELFF. The CDR3 DNA sequence: TGTGCCAGCAGCCAAGTGGCGGGGGGCGGGGAGCTGTTTTTT.

The chain has TRBV29-1 and TRBJ1-3, with 8 bases identical to TRBD1. V lost 6 bases, J lost 3 bases, and 10 bases stayed unmatched. The CDR3 covers 15 residues. Per the germline V gene, CDR1 is SQVTM and CDR2 is ANQGSEA. CDR3 sequence reads: CSVSPATGVGNTIYF. The CDR3, as DNA: TGCAGCGTGTCCCCCGCGACAGGGGTTGGAAACACCATATATTTT.

This chain connects TRBV5-4 to TRBJ1-3; TRBD1 agrees at 8 bases. Germline CDR1 and CDR2: SGHNT and YYREEE (reference sequence). The CDR3 contains 16 residues. The ends lost 0 bases at V and 2 bases at J; junction bases unmatched: 4. Written as DNA, the CDR3 is TGTGCCAGCAGCTTGGAAGGACAGGGCGCTGGAAACACCATATATTTT. Translated: CASSLEGQGAGNTIYF.

V is TRBV28 and J is TRBJ2-4, with a weak D call TRBD1 (6 bases). In germline, CDR1 is MDHEN, CDR2 SYDVKM. CDR3 length: 16 amino acids. V dropped 5 bases and J dropped 2 bases, with 16 bases sitting between them. DNA for the CDR3: TGTGCCAGCAGTGAGACAGGATCCATAACCAAAAACATTCAGTACTTC. This codes for CASSETGSITKNIQYF.

The chain uses TRBV15 and TRBJ2-6; 9 nucleotides agree with TRBD1. V dropped 7 bases and J dropped 0; count of bases not matched to a gene: 7. Germline values: CDR1 LNHNV, CDR2 YYDKDF (reference sequence). The CDR3 length is 17 residues. CDR3 region: CATTAGQGISGANVLTF. The CDR3 DNA is TGTGCCACCACCGCCGGACAGGGGATCTCTGGGGCCAACGTCCTGACTTTC.

About this clone itself: At one boundary the junction diverges from the germline segment, which might be a read error. The V gene is TRBV7-9, the J gene TRBJ1-2; TRBD1 matches 8 bases. This CDR3 comprises 12 residues. Germline lookup yields CDR1 SEHNR and CDR2 FQNEAQ (reference sequence). The CDR3 DNA reads as TGTGCCAGCAGCTTATTGGGCAGGGGGCGTCGCTTC. It is translated as CASSLLGRGRRF.

The chain joins TRBV5-1 to TRBJ1-2, with TRBD1 matching over 7 bases. Germline V gene sequence: CDR1 SGHRS, CDR2 YFSETQ. After removal of 1 base from V and 4 bases from J, the junction contained 7 bases not matched to a gene. The CDR3 consists of 15 residues. CDR3 sequence: CASSLRQGPSYGYTF. The CDR3 DNA reads TGCGCCAGCAGCTTGCGACAGGGCCCTTCCTATGGCTACACCTTC. Using reference TRBV5-1 and TRBJ1-2 for the parts outside the CDR3, the full variable domain is KAGVTQTPRYLIKTRGQQVTLSCSPISGHRSVSWYQQTPGQGLQFLFEYFSETQRNKGNFPGRFSGRQFSNSRSEMNVSTLELGDSALYLCASSLRQGPSYGYTFGSGTRLTVV.

The chain is built from TRBV18 and TRBJ1-4; D is ambiguous. Trimming pared 3 bases from V and 0 bases from J, leaving 2 bases between. CDR1 is KGHSH and CDR2 is LQKENI in the germline V gene. This CDR3 spans 13 amino acids. Written as DNA, the CDR3 is TGTGCCAGCTCACCCGCAACTAATGAAAAACTGTTTTTT. Translated: CASSPATNEKLFF.

This chain joins TRBV7-2 and TRBJ2-3; TRBD2 is a possible D gene (5 bases). The CDR3 length is 13 residues. V lost 5 bases to trimming and J lost 4 bases, with 10 bases between them. Germline V gives CDR1 SGHTA, CDR2 FQGNSA. The CDR3 DNA reads TGTGCCAGCAGCACCACTAGTTCAGATACGCAGTATTTT. Its protein product is CASSTTSSDTQYF.

The chain carries TRBV2 and TRBJ1-5; D is possibly TRBD1 (6 bases). The CDR3 extends over 16 amino acids. With 4 bases removed from V and 1 base from J, the gap between germline ends came to 14 bases. CDR1 and CDR2 from the germline V gene are SNHLY and FYNNEI. For the CDR3, the DNA is TGTGCCAGCAGTGTAAAACCAGGGGAGAGCAATCAGCCCCAGCATTTT. This gives the protein CASSVKPGESNQPQHF.

This chain links TRBV5-4 with TRBJ2-3; TRBD2 matches at 10 bases. V lost 4 bases to trimming and J lost 6 bases; unmatched junction nucleotides: 14. The CDR3 is 17 amino acids. Germline assignment: CDR1 SGHNT and CDR2 YYREEE (reference sequence). The CDR3 DNA reads as TGTGCCAGCAGCCCAGCCCGAGCTAGCGGGAGAAGGGATACGCAGTATTTT. Translated, it gives CASSPARASGRRDTQYF.

The chain couples TRBV30 to TRBJ1-6, with D tentatively TRBD1 (6 bases). V lost 8 bases, J lost 7 bases, and 12 bases lay in between. The CDR3 length is 12 residues. Germline V CDR1 and CDR2: GTSNPN, SVGIG (reference sequence). The CDR3 sequence: CARQVQNSPLHF. The DNA of the CDR3 is TGTGCCCGACAGGTGCAAAATTCACCCCTCCACTTT.

The sample holds one count of this clone. This chain connects TRBV7-9 to TRBJ1-5, with D possibly TRBD1 on 5 matching bases. Looked up from germline, CDR1 is SEHNR and CDR2 is FQNEAQ (reference sequence). V was trimmed by 3 bases and J by 4 bases, leaving 10 bases between them. The CDR3 totals 14 residues. The CDR3 DNA sequence: TGTGCCAGCAGCTTTCAGGGTACGAATCAGCCCCAGCATTTT. Residues: CASSFQGTNQPQHF.

The chain couples TRBV29-1 to TRBJ1-1; 8 nucleotides match TRBD1. The CDR3 spans 16 residues. CDR1 is SQVTM and CDR2 is ANQGSEA in the germline V gene. Unmatched junction bases numbered 13, after V lost 7 bases and J lost 0 bases. CDR3 loop: CSAPTGTGYLNTEAFF. The CDR3 region has the DNA TGCAGCGCTCCCACCGGGACAGGTTATCTGAACACTGAAGCTTTCTTT.

This rearrangement joins TRBV3-1 (or the pseudogene TRBV3-2) to TRBJ1-1; TRBD1 aligns across 7 bases. Per the germline V gene, CDR1 is LGHDT and CDR2 is YNNKEL (reference sequence). This CDR3 has 12 residues. V dropped 4 bases and J dropped 8; count of bases not matched to a gene: 4. CDR3 protein: CASSRNRGEAFF. CDR3 DNA: TGTGCCAGCAGCCGCAACAGGGGAGAAGCTTTCTTT.

This clone was detected once. The rearrangement uses TRBV7-3 and TRBJ2-2; the D gene is possibly TRBD2 (6 bases). Deletions cut 5 bases from V and 2 bases from J, with 12 bases between. The germline CDR1 and CDR2 sequences are SGHTA and FQGTGA. The CDR3 sequence is 15 residues long. The CDR3 DNA sequence: TGTGCCAGCAGCCCCCATAGCGGAAACACCGGGGAGCTGTTTTTT. Amino acids: CASSPHSGNTGELFF.

The chain links TRBV4-1 to TRBJ1-5; D uncertain. Germline V gives CDR1 MGHRA, CDR2 YSYEKL. The CDR3 is 13 amino acids. V lost 1 base, J lost 7 bases, and 8 bases lay in between. The DNA of the CDR3 is TGCGCCAGCAGCCAAGTCCCGGGGCAGCCCCAGCATTTT. Protein sequence: CASSQVPGQPQHF.

V is TRBV9 and J is TRBJ2-7; D is perhaps TRBD2 (7 bases). Germline V gene data show CDR1 as SGDLS and CDR2 as YYNGEE. V dropped 3 bases and J dropped 3 bases, with 16 bases sitting between them. This CDR3 is 15 amino acids long. The CDR3 sequence: CASSAGGQRGYEQYF. The CDR3 coding sequence is TGTGCCAGCAGCGCGGGAGGACAGAGGGGCTACGAGCAGTACTTC.

This chain links TRBV2 with TRBJ2-7; D uncertain. Germline assignment: CDR1 SNHLY and CDR2 FYNNEI. This CDR3 is built from 12 residues. Trimming took 5 bases from V and 4 from J, leaving 9 bases between them. The CDR3 DNA sequence: TGTGCCAGCAGTCCTGACACTTACGAGCAGTACTTC. Amino acid sequence: CASSPDTYEQYF.

The chain carries TRBV9 and TRBJ1-1; no clear D gene. CDR1 is SGDLS and CDR2 is YYNGEE in the germline V gene. Trimming took 4 bases from V and 4 from J, leaving 17 bases between them. There are 15 residues in the CDR3. The CDR3 bases are TGTGCCAGCAGCCCGAGGGAGGGTTTGGCCACTGAAGCTTTCTTT. Translation gives CASSPREGLATEAFF.

The V gene is TRBV30, the J gene TRBJ2-2; D possibly corresponds to TRBD2 (5 bases). This CDR3 spans 14 amino acids. From germline, CDR1 is GTSNPN and CDR2 SVGIG (reference sequence). The ends were cut back, 0 bases at V and 2 bases at J, with 7 bases in the middle. CDR3: CAWSVGDNTGELFF. The CDR3 DNA follows: TGTGCCTGGAGTGTGGGAGATAACACCGGGGAGCTGTTTTTT.

Remarks on this clone: Within the sample, other DNA sequences also encode this same CDR3. The chain uses TRBV12-5 and TRBJ1-2, with no clear D. This CDR3 contains 13 residues. Looked up from germline, CDR1 is LGHNT and CDR2 is FRNRAP. V was pared by 0 bases and J by 4 bases, with 6 bases between. The CDR3 DNA is TGTGCTAGTGGTTTGGTACCGGGCTATGGCTACACCTTC. This gives the protein CASGLVPGYGYTF.

The chain recombines TRBV7-3 with TRBJ2-1, with TRBD2 identical over 12 bases. Germline loops: CDR1 SGHTA, CDR2 FQGTGA. Trimming at V came to 2 bases and at J to 4 bases, leaving 9 bases not matched to a gene. CDR3 length: 18 residues. CDR3 loop: CASSLELGTSGPYNEQFF. The CDR3 DNA follows: TGTGCCAGCAGCTTAGAATTAGGGACTAGCGGGCCATACAATGAGCAGTTCTTC.

This clone was seen just once. The V call is TRBV28, the J call TRBJ1-1, with 7 bases lining up with TRBD1. The CDR3 consists of 15 residues. Germline lookup yields CDR1 MDHEN and CDR2 SYDVKM. The J segment lost 7 bases and the V segment lost 0 bases, leaving 8 bases of the junction unmatched. CDR3 protein: CASSLWGGQKFEAFF. CDR3 DNA sequence: TGTGCCAGCAGTTTATGGGGGGGACAGAAGTTTGAAGCTTTCTTT.